Sequencing of this T cell receptor beta chain was carried out in a study of cytomegalovirus exposure and HLA in healthy donors. General observations from the study: A missense DCLRE1C variant was associated with V- and J-gene trimming of TCR beta chains in a later analysis, and an independent cohort replicated the association.

Germline V CDR1 and CDR2: SGHTA, FQGNSA. V lost 1 base and J 6 bases, leaving 10 bases between the germline ends. The CDR3 consists of 13 residues. PCR primers comprised 60 Vbeta and 13 Jbeta primers. The assay was immunoSEQ multiplex PCR, and TCRdb's table has in-frame clones only and misses some. The table lists about 120,000 clones, approximately 80% of them singletons. A word on this clone: What it binds is not known.

This sequence originates from a woman aged 18-35 years in good health and CMV-seronegative. What was sequenced was PBMCs. The chain links TRBV7-2 to TRBJ2-7; TRBD1 might be the D (6 bases). The CDR3 bases are TGTGCCAGCAGCTTAGACAGGGAGAGCGAGCAGTACTTC. The encoded protein is CASSLDRESEQYF.